This is a list of T cell receptor beta chains from one sample in a study of T cell responses to AZD1222 COVID-19 vaccine. Generated by immunoSEQ multiplex PCR, the TCRdb table keeps only in-frame clones and is missing some. Of roughly 150,000 clones in the sample, about 90% were seen once. The material was peripheral blood, obtained on day 0 of AZD1222 vaccination. The source of these receptors is an adult in good health. CDR3s include the opening cysteine and the closing phenylalanine or tryptophan. A D gene is named only where the DNA matches it firmly. A row's size may be missing; if present it is once, few, many or a size class.

>.|TRBJ1-3|TRBV18|.
TGTGCCAGCTCACGACCGGACATCTACTCTGGAAACACCATATATTTT
CASSRPDIYSGNTIYF
>.|TRBJ2-7|TRBV5-4|TRBD1
TGTGCCAGCAGCATAGGGGGGGACAGGGTGACCTACGAGCAGTACTTC
CASSIGGDRVTYEQYF
>.|TRBJ1-5|TRBV10-1|.
TGCGCCAGCAGCGGGAAATCCCCGATCCTTATAGGTAGCAATCAGCCCCAGCATTTT
CASSGKSPILIGSNQPQHF
>few|TRBJ2-7|TRBV29-1|.
TGCAGCGTTGTGACAGGGAGGTCCTACGAGCAGTACTTC
CSVVTGRSYEQYF
>.|TRBJ1-5|TRBV6-6|.
TGTGCCAGCAGTCGCGGGCGGAACTCCTATAGCAATCAGCCCCAGCATTTT
CASSRGRNSYSNQPQHF
>.|TRBJ1-1|TRBV7-9|TRBD1
TGTGCCAGCAGAACCGGGACAGGGGCCACTGAAGCTTTCTTT
CASRTGTGATEAFF
>.|TRBJ2-3|TRBV20-1|.
TGCAGTGCTAGTGCCGGCTTCGGAGATACGCAGTATTTT
CSASAGFGDTQYF
>.|TRBJ1-2|TRBV18|.
TGTGCCAGCTCACCCGCGGGGGGCGAGTATGGCTACACCTTC
CASSPAGGEYGYTF
>.|TRBJ2-7|TRBV6-2/TRBV6-3|.
TGTGCCAGCAGTTCGGCGAGAGAGGACCTCTACGAGCAGTACTTC
CASSSAREDLYEQYF
>.|TRBJ2-5|TRBV4-1|TRBD2
TGCGCCAGCAGCCAAGATCTGGCGGGGGGGAAAGAGACCCAGTACTTC
CASSQDLAGGKETQYF